This is a list of T cell receptor beta chains from one sample in a study of cytomegalovirus exposure and HLA in healthy donors. Clones were sequenced by immunoSEQ multiplex PCR, and TCRdb holds only the in-frame ones, with some missing. The sample lists 100,000 to 150,000 clones; 77% were seen once. Sequenced material: PBMCs. These receptor sequences come from a male donor in good health and CMV-seropositive. CDR3s leave out the opening cysteine and the closing phenylalanine or tryptophan. The order of the fields is V gene, J gene, CDR3 protein.

TRBV13	TRBJ2-2	ASSLEPGLAGDTHTGELF
TRBV7-2	TRBJ2-1	ASSSSGGAGEQF
TRBV7-9	TRBJ2-5	SSSLLTGTGNLFRETQY
TRBV13	TRBJ1-1	ATIGGGFNTEAF
TRBV9	TRBJ2-1	ASSVARGPYNEQF
TRBV2	TRBJ2-5	ASKVRGGETQY
TRBV2	TRBJ1-1	ASSEQGRAEAF
TRBV5-1	TRBJ2-7	ASSYSASASYEQY
TRBV7-9	TRBJ1-1	SSTKLGEGGRDDTEAF
TRBV5-4	TRBJ1-5	ASSRDRGNQPQH
TRBV6-1	TRBJ1-1	ASFVGTGAAEAF
TRBV6-1	TRBJ1-1	ASSAAENTEAF
TRBV9	TRBJ2-1	ASSSSGQGGPYNEQF